A single sample gave rise to the 14 T cell receptor beta chains below, sequenced in a study of CD8 T cells in ankylosing spondylitis. TCRdb analysed the 5' RACE reads with MiXCR anew, one entry per CDR3 protein. The repertoire holds approximately 350,000 distinct CDR3 sequences, with about 14% as singletons. The sequencing sample was made of blood, either unsorted or a sorted T cell fraction (not recorded which). These receptors were obtained from a male donor with ankylosing spondylitis or in good health (not recorded which).

The chain uses TRBV10-3 and TRBJ1-1, with a weak D call TRBD1 (5 bases). The germline V and J ends were trimmed by 6 bases and 5 bases, with 16 bases remaining between them. Germline V gives CDR1 ENHRY, CDR2 SYGVKD. The CDR3 extends over 14 amino acids. The CDR3 reads CAIRITGAATEAFF. Here the CDR3 DNA reads TGTGCCATCAGGATAACAGGAGCCGCTACTGAAGCTTTCTTT.

Many counts were recorded for this clonotype. This rearrangement joins TRBV28 to TRBJ2-3; 7 bases are shared with TRBD1. The V gene's germline CDR1 is MDHEN and CDR2 SYDVKM. The CDR3 totals 15 residues. After removal of 4 bases from V and 6 bases from J, the junction contained 10 bases not matched to a gene. DNA of the CDR3: TGTGCCAGCAGTTCCCTGGACAGGCTCCGGGATACGCAGTATTTT. It is translated as CASSSLDRLRDTQYF.

The table lists this clonotype with a count of one. The genes are TRBV12-3 or TRBV12-4 and TRBJ2-4; 12 nucleotides align to TRBD1. Trimming cost V 6 bases and J 3 bases; bases outside gene matches: 3. The CDR3 has 15 amino acids. The CDR3, as DNA: TGTGCCAGCAGCGGGACAGGGGGCGGCAAAAACATTCAGTACTTC. It encodes CASSGTGGGKNIQYF.

The sample holds many counts of this clonotype. The chain has TRBV4-1 and TRBJ2-7, with unresolved D. Germline CDR1 is MGHRA and CDR2 is YSYEKL. V gave up 0 bases and J gave up 2 bases, with 5 bases separating them. The CDR3 length is 13 residues. CDR3 loop: CASSQDRAYEQYF. The DNA of the CDR3 is TGCGCCAGCAGCCAAGATCGAGCCTACGAGCAGTACTTC.

J is TRBJ1-1 and V is TRBV27, with unresolved D. V lost 4 bases, J lost 4 bases, and 13 bases lay in between. Germline V gene lookup returns CDR1 MNHEY and CDR2 SMNVEV (reference sequence). The length of the CDR3 is 14 residues. As DNA, the CDR3 is TGTGCCAGCAGTTCCCCCGGGCGAGCCACTGAAGCTTTCTTT. Translated: CASSSPGRATEAFF.

The V call is TRBV18, the J call TRBJ2-7; D not certain. Per the germline V gene, CDR1 is KGHSH and CDR2 is LQKENI. This CDR3 comprises 13 residues. V was clipped by 4 bases and J by 3 bases, with 10 bases between them. This CDR3 is CASSQDRFYEQYF. The CDR3 DNA is TGTGCCAGCTCACAAGATCGATTCTACGAGCAGTACTTC.

In this sample, this clonotype turned up many times. The rearrangement joins TRBV27 to TRBJ1-1; no firm D call. The CDR3 runs 19 residues. V lost 5 bases and J lost 1, with 26 bases in between. Germline V gene sequence: CDR1 MNHEY, CDR2 SMNVEV (reference sequence). For the CDR3, the DNA is TGTGCCAGCAGTCCCCGGGTTGGGAAAAGTGGACGTGGGAACACTGAAGCTTTCTTT. This encodes CASSPRVGKSGRGNTEAFF.

V gene TRBV4-2 combines with J gene TRBJ2-1, with D perhaps given as TRBD1 or TRBD2 (6 bases each). Germline V gene data show CDR1 as LGHNA and CDR2 as YNFKEQ. This CDR3 has 15 amino acids. V was pared by 7 bases and J by 5 bases, with 18 bases between. Here the CDR3 reads CASTKWGAAHNEQFF. CDR3 coding DNA: TGTGCCAGCACCAAATGGGGGGCGGCCCACAATGAGCAGTTCTTC.

CDR3 in amino acids: CSATAGGTNQPQHF. CDR3 nucleotides: TGCAGTGCTACGGCAGGGGGGACCAATCAGCCCCAGCATTTT. The gene calls are TRBV20-1 and TRBJ1-5; 7 positions match TRBD1. Germline trimming cut 4 bases from V and 3 bases from J; bases unmatched to any gene: 6. The CDR3 runs to 14 residues. Germline CDR1 is DFQATT and CDR2 is SNEGSKA (reference sequence).

This clonotype was observed a handful of times. The rearrangement uses TRBV12-3 or TRBV12-4 and TRBJ1-2, with 7 nucleotides matching TRBD1. V was clipped by 6 bases and J by 5 bases; unmatched bases: 12. There are 15 residues in the CDR3. The CDR3 protein is CASRAGEGATYGYTF. The CDR3 DNA is TGTGCCAGCAGGGCAGGGGAGGGGGCGACTTATGGCTACACCTTC.

The sample holds a few counts of this clonotype. The chain has TRBV29-1 and TRBJ2-4; 9 bases are shared with TRBD2. The CDR3 is made up of 14 amino acids. CDR1 and CDR2 (germline): SQVTM, ANQGSEA. V was pared by 2 bases and J by 3 bases, with 2 bases of the junction left unmatched. The chain's CDR3 is CSVESGGIKNIQYF. In nucleotides, the CDR3 is TGCAGCGTTGAAAGCGGGGGGATCAAAAACATTCAGTACTTC.

In its sample, this clonotype was seen many times. This chain's CDR3 is CSVSQGSEAFF. CDR3 nucleotide sequence: TGCAGCGTGTCCCAGGGGTCTGAAGCTTTCTTT. The chain recombines TRBV29-1 with TRBJ1-1, with a weak D call TRBD1 (6 bases). CDR1 SQVTM and CDR2 ANQGSEA come from the germline V gene. The CDR3 is 11 amino acids. Trimming took 6 bases from V and 6 from J, leaving 11 bases between them.

This clonotype showed up just a few times. The rearrangement joins TRBV9 to TRBJ2-3; 12 nucleotides align to TRBD2. J lost 5 bases, V lost 2 bases, and 6 bases had no gene match. CDR1 SGDLS and CDR2 YYNGEE come from the germline V gene. The CDR3 extends over 16 amino acids. The CDR3 DNA follows: TGTGCCAGCAGCGTTCTAGCGGGAGGGCTCGGAGATACGCAGTATTTT. Translation: CASSVLAGGLGDTQYF.

The rearrangement joins TRBV2 to TRBJ2-7; D tentatively reads TRBD1 or TRBD2 (6 bases each). V was shortened by 6 bases and J by 5 bases, with 14 bases between the two germline ends. Germline values: CDR1 SNHLY, CDR2 FYNNEI. The CDR3 is made up of 13 amino acids. In nucleotides, the CDR3 is TGTGCCAGCAGACCGGGGGCGACCAACGAGCAGTACTTC. It encodes CASRPGATNEQYF.